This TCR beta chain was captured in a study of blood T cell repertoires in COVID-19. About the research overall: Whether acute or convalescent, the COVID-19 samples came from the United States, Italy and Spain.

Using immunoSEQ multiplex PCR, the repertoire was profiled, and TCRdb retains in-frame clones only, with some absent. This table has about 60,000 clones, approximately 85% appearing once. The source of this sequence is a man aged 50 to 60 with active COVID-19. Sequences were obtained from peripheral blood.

The CDR3, as DNA: TGTGCCAGCAGTGAACTAGCGGGGGGGCAAGAGACCCAGTACTTC. This encodes CASSELAGGQETQYF. This rearrangement joins TRBV6-1 to TRBJ2-5, with 12 nucleotides matching TRBD2. CDR3 size: 15 residues. With 2 bases clipped from V and 2 bases from J, the junction kept 0 bases outside the gene matches. CDR1 is MNHNS, CDR2 SASEGT, per germline.